The clone carrying this TCR beta chain occurred many times. The antigen is undetermined. TCRdb reanalysed the 5' RACE reads using MiXCR and keeps one entry per CDR3 protein. The sample contains around 250,000 distinct CDR3 sequences, approximately 15% of which appear only once. The data derive from a study of T-cell memory formation after mild COVID-19. Broader study findings: CD4/CD8 balance characterized clones contracting day 15 to 85, and CD4+ skew characterized later expanders.

The germline V gene encodes CDR1 SGHTA and CDR2 FQGNSA. The CDR3 runs to 14 residues. This sequence was found in an adult woman who had mild COVID-19 (a few samples of this study predate the infection). Cell type and time point are not known. The chain recombines TRBV7-2 with TRBJ2-1; 9 nucleotides match TRBD2. What was sequenced was PBMCs or a T cell subset sorted from them (not recorded which). The CDR3 loop reads CASRGLALSDEQFF. CDR3 nucleotides: TGTGCGAGTCGCGGACTAGCGCTTAGTGATGAGCAGTTCTTC.